A single sample is the source of the 9 T cell receptor beta chains below, sequenced in a study of blood T cell repertoires in COVID-19. Measured with immunoSEQ multiplex PCR; TCRdb has only the in-frame clones, and not every one. The sample includes approximately 240,000 clones, about 85% of them seen just once. Sequenced: peripheral blood. The receptors stem from a woman aged 55-70 years who had recovered from COVID-19.

Worth noting for this clone: Other DNA sequences within the sample encode an identical CDR3. The chain recombines TRBV7-9 with TRBJ1-1; D uncertain. The CDR3 covers 13 residues. Germline CDR1 reads SEHNR; CDR2 reads FQNEAQ (reference sequence). The V gene lost 2 bases and the J gene lost 3 bases, with 7 bases spanning the gap. The CDR3 DNA follows: TGTGCCAGCAGCTTACGGAGCGACACTGAAGCTTTCTTT. This encodes CASSLRSDTEAFF. Full variable domain (remainder filled in from reference TRBV7-9 and TRBJ1-1): DTGVSQNPRHKITKRGQNVTFRCDPISEHNRLYWYRQTLGQGPEFLTYFQNEAQLEKSRLLSDRFSAERPKGSFSTLEIQRTEQGDSAMYLCASSLRSDTEAFFGQGTRLTVV.

This clone showed up just a few times. The rearrangement links TRBV10-1 to TRBJ1-3, with TRBD1 matching over 8 bases. Trimming removed 6 bases from V and 4 bases from J; junction bases left unmatched: 11. The length of the CDR3 is 16 residues. Germline V gene lookup returns CDR1 WNHNN and CDR2 SYGVQD (reference sequence). As DNA, the CDR3 is TGCGCCAGCAGAGATACAGGGGGTCCTTCGGGAAACACCATATATTTT. It codes for CASRDTGGPSGNTIYF.

The chain links TRBV15 to TRBJ1-1; the D gene is possibly TRBD1 (5 bases). Trimming removed 0 bases at V and 5 bases at J, with 19 bases between. Germline V gives CDR1 LNHNV, CDR2 YYDKDF (reference sequence). This CDR3 is built from 17 residues. The CDR3 DNA follows: TGTGCCACCAGCAGAGATCTCCAGGGTCGGGCGGGGACTGAAGCTTTCTTT. Its translation is CATSRDLQGRAGTEAFF. Variable domain in full (rest from reference TRBV15 and TRBJ1-1): DAMVIQNPRYQVTQFGKPVTLSCSQTLNHNVMYWYQQKSSQAPKLLFHYYDKDFNNEADTPDNFQSRRPNTSFCFLDIRSPGLGDTAMYLCATSRDLQGRAGTEAFFGQGTRLTVV.

The chain couples TRBV18 to TRBJ2-7; D might be TRBD1 (5 bases). Germline V gene sequence: CDR1 KGHSH, CDR2 LQKENI. The CDR3 contains 14 residues. V shed 1 base and J shed 4 bases, with 11 bases lying between them. The CDR3: CASSPQGSLYEQYF. The DNA of the CDR3 is TGTGCCAGCTCACCACAGGGGTCGTTATACGAGCAGTACTTC.

The chain couples TRBV28 to TRBJ2-3; tentative D call: TRBD2 (6 bases). Trimming took 3 bases from V and 4 from J, leaving 14 bases between them. The CDR3 contains 15 residues. Germline-derived CDR1 and CDR2 are MDHEN and SYDVKM. CDR3 bases: TGTGCCAGCAGTTTTCCTATTAGCGGCCCAGATACGCAGTATTTT. This sequence encodes CASSFPISGPDTQYF.

The rearrangement links TRBV5-6 to TRBJ1-2; TRBD1 aligns across 8 bases. This CDR3 has 15 residues. Germline V lookup: CDR1 SGHDT, CDR2 YYEEEE. With 3 bases clipped from V and 3 bases from J, the junction kept 7 bases outside the gene matches. The CDR3 region has the DNA TGTGCCAGCAGCTGGGGACAGGCTCCCTACTATGGCTACACCTTC. Amino acids: CASSWGQAPYYGYTF.

This clone was detected only a few times. The chain links TRBV3-1 (or the pseudogene TRBV3-2) to TRBJ2-1; D may be TRBD2 (6 bases). This CDR3 has 13 residues. CDR1 and CDR2 from the germline V gene are LGHDT and YNNKEL (reference sequence). Trimming shortened V by 2 bases and J by 6 bases, and 8 bases separated the two germline ends. The CDR3 spells CASSQRRGNEQFF. The CDR3 nucleotides read TGTGCCAGCAGCCAAAGGAGGGGCAATGAGCAGTTCTTC.

V gene TRBV9 combines with J gene TRBJ1-6, with 7 positions matching TRBD1. This CDR3 has 15 amino acids. V shed 0 bases and J 8 bases; nucleotides not matched to a gene: 5. From germline, CDR1 is SGDLS and CDR2 YYNGEE. CDR3 coding DNA: TGTGCCAGCAGCGTAGCAGGGGGAGGATATTCACCCCTCCACTTT. This gives the protein CASSVAGGGYSPLHF.

The chain combines TRBV19 with TRBJ1-2; 12 bases fit TRBD1. Germline V gives CDR1 LNHDA, CDR2 SQIVND (reference sequence). CDR3 length: 14 amino acids. V was clipped by 3 bases and J by 7 bases; unmatched bases: 3. CDR3 in amino acids: CASSMGQGAGGYTF. The CDR3 DNA reads TGTGCCAGTAGTATGGGACAGGGGGCAGGTGGCTACACCTTC.